This T cell receptor beta chain was obtained from a study of T cells after somatic rescue of genetic block. The data were produced by immunoSEQ multiplex PCR, yet TCRdb's version contains in-frame clones alone and is incomplete. The sample includes roughly 67,000 clones, roughly 92% seen only once; the top ten take 2.9%. Sequencing was carried out using peripheral blood mononuclear cells (PBMCs). This TCR came from a middle-aged man.

CDR3 coding DNA: TGTGCCAGCAGCTTAGATGGGACAGCGCTCTATGGCTACACCTTC. It encodes CASSLDGTALYGYTF. This chain links TRBV11-2 with TRBJ1-2; 7 bases agree with TRBD1. Germline loops: CDR1 SGHAT, CDR2 FQNNGV. The trim removed 0 bases at V and 4 bases at J, leaving 5 bases unmatched. The CDR3 runs 15 residues.